This T cell receptor beta chain was identified in a study of blood T cells in healthy people across ages. Regarding the study as a whole: Higher diversity and more naive CD4+ cells were features of long-lived donors, compared to aged donors.

CDR3 size: 17 residues. The J segment lost 4 bases and the V segment lost 7 bases, leaving 16 bases of the junction unmatched. Worth noting for this clonotype: Its antigen is unidentified.

For the second PCR, which ran for roughly 6 to 12 cycles, a sample-barcoded 5' primer and a J-beta primer mix were used. TCRdb independently ran MiXCR on the 5' RACE reads; one entry per CDR3 protein. The sample records 800,000 to 1,000,000 distinct CDR3 sequences, about 48% being singletons. Sequencing used blood. The sequence was collected from a man aged 25 to 40 in good health. This chain uses TRBV12-3 or TRBV12-4 with TRBJ2-3; 8 bases align to TRBD2. CDR3 in DNA: TGTGCCAGCACTCCCGATCGGATAACGGGGGGGGCAGATACGCAGTATTTT. Translating it yields CASTPDRITGGADTQYF.